The rows below give T cell receptor beta chains drawn from one sample of a study of blood T cell repertoires in COVID-19. Sequencing used immunoSEQ multiplex PCR; TCRdb keeps in-frame clones, though not all of them. The sample contains 85,000 to 100,000 clones, about four fifths of which appear only once. Sequenced sample: peripheral blood. Source of these receptors: a woman of 80 years or more with active or convalescent COVID-19. CDR3s include the opening cysteine and the closing phenylalanine or tryptophan. Each record gives: clone size, CDR3 length, V gene, CDR3 protein. Rows give clone size only sometimes, using once, few, many, or a class for an expanded clone.

clone_size: few
cdr3_length: 13
v_call: TRBV12-3/TRBV12-4
cdr3_aa: CASSQGTGRAQYF

clone_size: -
cdr3_length: 16
v_call: TRBV9
cdr3_aa: CASSVASGGMGHEQYF

clone_size: -
cdr3_length: 15
v_call: TRBV6-6
cdr3_aa: CASSYSPPLNTEAFF

clone_size: -
cdr3_length: 14
v_call: TRBV25-1
cdr3_aa: CASSDGGYRTEAFF

clone_size: -
cdr3_length: 15
v_call: TRBV4-3
cdr3_aa: CASSLGTGTGYEQYF

clone_size: -
cdr3_length: 15
v_call: TRBV19
cdr3_aa: CASSPLTGATNTIYF

clone_size: -
cdr3_length: 15
v_call: TRBV7-2
cdr3_aa: CASSRLAGAYNEQFF

clone_size: -
cdr3_length: 15
v_call: TRBV4-2
cdr3_aa: CASSQEAGGSQPQHF

clone_size: -
cdr3_length: 15
v_call: TRBV7-2
cdr3_aa: CASSLFLDKAYEQYF

clone_size: -
cdr3_length: 10
v_call: TRBV28
cdr3_aa: CASRRGEAFF

clone_size: few
cdr3_length: 13
v_call: TRBV12-5
cdr3_aa: CASGLVQIYGYTF

clone_size: -
cdr3_length: 18
v_call: TRBV3-1/TRBV3-2
cdr3_aa: CASSHRRTSGTLSYEQYF

clone_size: -
cdr3_length: 14
v_call: TRBV6-5
cdr3_aa: CASSRDRTTYEQYF

clone_size: few
cdr3_length: 13
v_call: TRBV9
cdr3_aa: CASNPGGADTQYF

clone_size: -
cdr3_length: 15
v_call: TRBV5-4
cdr3_aa: CASSLPTAGNTEAFF

clone_size: few
cdr3_length: 14
v_call: TRBV18
cdr3_aa: CASSPRTRRNEQFF

clone_size: once
cdr3_length: 16
v_call: TRBV4-2
cdr3_aa: CASSQDGGSTNYGYTF

clone_size: -
cdr3_length: 14
v_call: TRBV9
cdr3_aa: CASSESGTGPNKYF

clone_size: -
cdr3_length: 19
v_call: TRBV27
cdr3_aa: CASSLDNGVSRTRYNEQFF

clone_size: -
cdr3_length: 17
v_call: TRBV28
cdr3_aa: CASSSFVGVRSNQPQHF

clone_size: -
cdr3_length: 16
v_call: TRBV19
cdr3_aa: CASSPPFAAGTDTQYF

clone_size: -
cdr3_length: 13
v_call: TRBV11-1
cdr3_aa: CASSERDTGELFF

clone_size: -
cdr3_length: 17
v_call: TRBV18
cdr3_aa: CASSPTRDGTTTGELFF

clone_size: -
cdr3_length: 14
v_call: TRBV28
cdr3_aa: CASNRQGLGTEAFF

clone_size: -
cdr3_length: 15
v_call: TRBV2
cdr3_aa: CASTTWGGTNYGYTF

clone_size: -
cdr3_length: 16
v_call: TRBV5-1
cdr3_aa: CASSDLGQGGTGELFF

clone_size: -
cdr3_length: 14
v_call: TRBV11-2
cdr3_aa: CASSPWDRGNEQYF

clone_size: -
cdr3_length: 13
v_call: TRBV6-5
cdr3_aa: CASTPSGRNTIYF

clone_size: -
cdr3_length: 14
v_call: TRBV6-5
cdr3_aa: CASNRDRLSYEQYF

clone_size: once
cdr3_length: 12
v_call: TRBV7-9
cdr3_aa: CASSETGLKAFF

clone_size: -
cdr3_length: 15
v_call: TRBV9
cdr3_aa: CASSVGGLAYNEQFF

clone_size: -
cdr3_length: 12
v_call: TRBV12-3/TRBV12-4
cdr3_aa: CASSLSNSPLHF

clone_size: -
cdr3_length: 17
v_call: TRBV24-1
cdr3_aa: CATSDLGAGRSTDTQYF

clone_size: -
cdr3_length: 17
v_call: TRBV18
cdr3_aa: CASSPVPDRGRFYGYTF

clone_size: -
cdr3_length: 14
v_call: TRBV7-3
cdr3_aa: CATQYQRGAGELFF

clone_size: -
cdr3_length: 15
v_call: TRBV7-2
cdr3_aa: CASSLGGVAGVAQYF

clone_size: -
cdr3_length: 16
v_call: TRBV2
cdr3_aa: CASSGGTGGATDTQYF

clone_size: medium-sized
cdr3_length: 14
v_call: TRBV2
cdr3_aa: CASTSGGPPWELFF

clone_size: -
cdr3_length: 18
v_call: TRBV2
cdr3_aa: CASSEAGAASIGSYEQYF

clone_size: -
cdr3_length: 11
v_call: TRBV6-5
cdr3_aa: CASSYSSTQYF

clone_size: -
cdr3_length: 13
v_call: TRBV15
cdr3_aa: CATSRAQSQPQHF

clone_size: few
cdr3_length: 17
v_call: TRBV3-1/TRBV3-2
cdr3_aa: CASSNGQGMGVRYGYTF

clone_size: -
cdr3_length: 14
v_call: TRBV2
cdr3_aa: CASSWTSGPYEQYF

clone_size: -
cdr3_length: 13
v_call: TRBV30
cdr3_aa: CAWSSSSGNTIYF

clone_size: once
cdr3_length: 14
v_call: TRBV5-1
cdr3_aa: CASSLAPGGAEQFF

clone_size: -
cdr3_length: 15
v_call: TRBV19
cdr3_aa: CASSIRTGEVQPQHF

clone_size: once
cdr3_length: 16
v_call: TRBV4-1
cdr3_aa: CASSQDIPSGSYEQYF

clone_size: -
cdr3_length: 14
v_call: TRBV27
cdr3_aa: CASSLWDRGGEQYF

clone_size: -
cdr3_length: 14
v_call: TRBV15
cdr3_aa: CATSPGDSNQPQHF

clone_size: -
cdr3_length: 13
v_call: TRBV6-5
cdr3_aa: CASSLAGWYEQYF

clone_size: -
cdr3_length: 19
v_call: TRBV18
cdr3_aa: CASSPGTSGKYGSYNEQFF